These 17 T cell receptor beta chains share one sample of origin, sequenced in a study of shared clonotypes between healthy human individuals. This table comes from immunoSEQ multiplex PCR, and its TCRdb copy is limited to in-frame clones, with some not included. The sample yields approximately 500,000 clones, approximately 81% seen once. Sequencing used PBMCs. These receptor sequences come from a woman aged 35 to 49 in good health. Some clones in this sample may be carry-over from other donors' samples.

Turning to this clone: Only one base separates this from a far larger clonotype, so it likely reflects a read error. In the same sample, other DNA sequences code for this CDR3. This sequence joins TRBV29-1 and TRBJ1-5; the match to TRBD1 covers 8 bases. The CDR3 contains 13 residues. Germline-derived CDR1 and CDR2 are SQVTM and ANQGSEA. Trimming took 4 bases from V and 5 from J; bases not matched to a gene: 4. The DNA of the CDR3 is TGCAGCGTTGCAGACAGGGGCGATCAGCCCCAGCATTTT. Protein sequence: CSVADRGDQPQHF. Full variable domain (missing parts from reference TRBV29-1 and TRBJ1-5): SAVISQKPSRDICQRGTSLTIQCQVDSQVTMMFWYRQQPGQSLTLIATANQGSEATYESGFVIDKFPISRPNLTFSTLTVSNMSPEDSSIYLCSVADRGDQPQHFGDGTRLSIL.

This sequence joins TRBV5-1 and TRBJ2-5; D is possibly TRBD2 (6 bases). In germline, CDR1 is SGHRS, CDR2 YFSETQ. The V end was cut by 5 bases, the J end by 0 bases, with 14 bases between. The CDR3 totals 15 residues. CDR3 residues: CASSSVAGNQETQYF. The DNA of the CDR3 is TGCGCCAGCAGTTCGGTGGCGGGGAACCAAGAGACCCAGTACTTC.

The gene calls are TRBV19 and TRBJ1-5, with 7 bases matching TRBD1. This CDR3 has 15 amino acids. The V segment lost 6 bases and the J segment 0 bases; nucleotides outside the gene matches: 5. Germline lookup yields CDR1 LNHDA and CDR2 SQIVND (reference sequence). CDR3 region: CASRTGHHSNQPQHF. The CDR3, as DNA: TGTGCCAGTAGGACAGGGCACCATAGCAATCAGCCCCAGCATTTT.

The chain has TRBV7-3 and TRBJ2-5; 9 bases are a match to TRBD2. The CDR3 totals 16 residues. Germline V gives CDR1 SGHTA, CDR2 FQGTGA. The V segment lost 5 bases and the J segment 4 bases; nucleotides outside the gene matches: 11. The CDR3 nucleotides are TGTGCCAGCAGCCCAAAAGCGGGAGGAGGTGGAGAGACCCAGTACTTC. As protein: CASSPKAGGGGETQYF. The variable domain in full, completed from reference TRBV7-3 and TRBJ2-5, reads GAGVSQTPSNKVTEKGKYVELRCDPISGHTALYWYRQSLGQGPEFLIYFQGTGAADDSGLPNDRFFAVRPEGSVSTLKIQRTERGDSAVYLCASSPKAGGGGETQYFGPGTRLLVL.

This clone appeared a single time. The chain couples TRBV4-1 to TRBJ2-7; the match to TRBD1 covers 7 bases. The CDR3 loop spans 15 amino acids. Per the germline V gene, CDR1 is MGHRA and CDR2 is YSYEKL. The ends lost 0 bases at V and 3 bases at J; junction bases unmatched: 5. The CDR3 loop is CASSQDQRQGYEQYF. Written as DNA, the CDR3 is TGCGCCAGCAGCCAAGATCAGCGACAGGGCTACGAGCAGTACTTC.

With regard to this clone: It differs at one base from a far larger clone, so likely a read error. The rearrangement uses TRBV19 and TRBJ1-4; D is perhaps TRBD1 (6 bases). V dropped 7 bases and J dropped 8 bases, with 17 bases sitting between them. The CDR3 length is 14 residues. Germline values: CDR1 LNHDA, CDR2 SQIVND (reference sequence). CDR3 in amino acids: CASNTTGIGEKLFF. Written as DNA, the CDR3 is TGTGCCAGTAACACCACAGGGATTGGCGAAAAACTGTTTTTT.

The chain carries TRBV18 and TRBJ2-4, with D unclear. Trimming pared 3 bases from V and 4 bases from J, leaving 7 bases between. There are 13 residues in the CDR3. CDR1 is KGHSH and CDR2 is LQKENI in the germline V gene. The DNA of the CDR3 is TGTGCCAGCTCACCGGACGGGAAAAACATTCAGTACTTC. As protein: CASSPDGKNIQYF.

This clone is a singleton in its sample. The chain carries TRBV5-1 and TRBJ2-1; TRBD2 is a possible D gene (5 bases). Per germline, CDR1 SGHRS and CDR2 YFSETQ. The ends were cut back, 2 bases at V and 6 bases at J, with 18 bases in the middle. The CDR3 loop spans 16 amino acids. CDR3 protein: CASSLEGSIFSNEQFF. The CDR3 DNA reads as TGCGCCAGCAGCTTAGAGGGATCTATCTTTAGCAATGAGCAGTTCTTC.

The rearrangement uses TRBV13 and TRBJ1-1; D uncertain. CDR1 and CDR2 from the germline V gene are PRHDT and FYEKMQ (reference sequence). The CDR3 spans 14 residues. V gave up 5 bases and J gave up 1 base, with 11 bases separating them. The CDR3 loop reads CASSPPPANTEAFF. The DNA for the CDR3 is TGTGCCAGCAGCCCGCCCCCGGCGAACACTGAAGCTTTCTTT.

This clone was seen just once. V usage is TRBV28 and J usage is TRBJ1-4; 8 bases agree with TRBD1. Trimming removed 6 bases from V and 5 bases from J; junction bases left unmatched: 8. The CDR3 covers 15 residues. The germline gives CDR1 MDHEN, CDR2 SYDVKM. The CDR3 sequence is CASRDWTGSNEKLFF. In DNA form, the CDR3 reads TGTGCCAGCAGGGATTGGACAGGGTCGAATGAAAAACTGTTTTTT.

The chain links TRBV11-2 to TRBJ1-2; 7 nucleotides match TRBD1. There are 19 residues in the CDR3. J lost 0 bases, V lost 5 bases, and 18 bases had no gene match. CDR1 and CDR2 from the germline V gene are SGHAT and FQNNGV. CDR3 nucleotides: TGTGCCAGCAGCCCGGAGAGGGGGGGGGACAGTAGGTCTAACTATGGCTACACCTTC. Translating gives CASSPERGGDSRSNYGYTF.

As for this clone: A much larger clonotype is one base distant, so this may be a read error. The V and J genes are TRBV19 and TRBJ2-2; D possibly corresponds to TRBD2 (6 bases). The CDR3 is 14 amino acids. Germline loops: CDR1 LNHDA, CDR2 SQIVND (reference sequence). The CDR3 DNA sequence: TGTGCCAGTAGTATTCCCGGGTATGGCGGGGAGCTGCTTTTT. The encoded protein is CASSIPGYGGELLF.

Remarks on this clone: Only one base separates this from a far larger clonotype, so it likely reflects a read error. The CDR3 loop is CAWSRIGSVGASVLTF. CDR3 sequence (DNA): TGTGCCTGGAGTCGCATCGGGTCCGTCGGGGCCAGCGTCCTGACTTTC. The chain has TRBV30 and TRBJ2-6; TRBD1 or TRBD2 may be the D gene (5 bases each). Germline loops: CDR1 GTSNPN, CDR2 SVGIG (reference sequence). The CDR3 covers 16 residues.

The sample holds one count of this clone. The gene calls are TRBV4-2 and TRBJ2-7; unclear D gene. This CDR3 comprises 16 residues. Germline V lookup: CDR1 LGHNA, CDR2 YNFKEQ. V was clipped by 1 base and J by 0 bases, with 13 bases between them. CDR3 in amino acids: CASSQAAEARSYEQYF. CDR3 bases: TGTGCCAGCAGCCAAGCCGCCGAGGCCCGCTCCTACGAGCAGTACTTC.

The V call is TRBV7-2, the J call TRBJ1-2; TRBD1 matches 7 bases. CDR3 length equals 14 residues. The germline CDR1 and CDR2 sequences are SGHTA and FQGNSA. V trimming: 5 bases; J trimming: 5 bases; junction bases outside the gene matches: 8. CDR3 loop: CASSPRDSRYGYTF. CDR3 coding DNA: TGTGCCAGCAGCCCACGGGACAGTCGTTATGGCTACACCTTC.

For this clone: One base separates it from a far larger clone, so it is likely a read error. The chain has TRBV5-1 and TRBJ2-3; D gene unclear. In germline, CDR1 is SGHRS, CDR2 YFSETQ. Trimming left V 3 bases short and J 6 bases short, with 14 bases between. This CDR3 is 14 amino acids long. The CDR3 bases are TGCGCCAGCAGCTCAGCTAGTGTCGGGGATACGCAGTATTTT. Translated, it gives CASSSASVGDTQYF.

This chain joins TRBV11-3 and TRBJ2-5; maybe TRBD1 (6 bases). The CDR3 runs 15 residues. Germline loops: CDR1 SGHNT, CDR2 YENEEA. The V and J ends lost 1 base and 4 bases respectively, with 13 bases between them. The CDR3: CASSLGSGVLETQYF. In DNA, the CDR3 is TGTGCCAGCAGCTTAGGCTCAGGGGTACTAGAGACCCAGTACTTC.